This T cell receptor beta chain was recovered during a study of OX40 agonist ivuxolimab in advanced cancers. Study in general: The eligibility criteria allowed prior anti-PD-1, anti-PD-L1 or anti-CTLA-4 therapy, and approximately 42% had some.

Germline CDR1 and CDR2: SGHRS and YFSETQ. This CDR3 contains 15 residues. V was clipped by 2 bases and J by 3 bases, with 14 bases between them. TCRdb's copy holds only in-frame clones and misses some; the assay was immunoSEQ multiplex PCR. The table lists 90,000 to 100,000 clones, around nine tenths of them singletons, with under 0.8% in the top ten. The source of this sequence is an adult with an advanced solid tumor such as melanoma, head and neck, liver or kidney cancer. The sample here was CD4+ or CD8+ T cells sorted from blood, taken in a trial of the OX40 agonist ivuxolimab. V usage is TRBV5-1 and J usage is TRBJ1-1; unclear D gene. For the CDR3, the DNA is TGCGCCAGCAGCTTTACCAACCGCCGCGACACTGAAGCTTTCTTT. This encodes CASSFTNRRDTEAFF.